This is a list of T cell receptor beta chains from one sample in a study of PD-L1 blockade in urothelial cancer. Repertoires were generated with immunoSEQ multiplex PCR, while TCRdb's copy carries only in-frame clones and drops some. This sample has roughly 95,000 clones, with roughly 84% found just once. Sequenced here: PBMCs, sampled around atezolizumab (anti-PD-L1) treatment. Receptor source: a man aged 55-75 years with urothelial cancer. Each CDR3 is given with its conserved first and last residue. Fields, in order: J gene, D gene, clone size, V gene, CDR3 DNA, CDR3 protein. The D gene is left open where the match is weak. Only some rows state a clone size, as once, few, many or a class for expanded clones.

>TRBJ2-3|TRBD2|-|TRBV11-3
TGTGCCAGCAGCACCCCTAGCGGACATAGCACAGATACGCAGTATTTT
CASSTPSGHSTDTQYF
>TRBJ1-6|TRBD1|-|TRBV7-9
TGTGCCAGCAGCTCCCCGACAGGGGGGATGGCACCCCTCCACTTT
CASSSPTGGMAPLHF
>TRBJ1-6|-|-|TRBV7-3
TGTGCCAGCAGCTTAAGGGCAAAGGGGTCACCCCTCCACTTT
CASSLRAKGSPLHF
>TRBJ2-3|TRBD1|-|TRBV4-3
TGCGCCAGCAGCCAAGCTCAGGGGGCGGATACGCAGTATTTT
CASSQAQGADTQYF
>TRBJ1-2|TRBD1|-|TRBV6-1
TGTGCCAGCAGTTCCTGGGGACAGGGGGCGGGTGGCTACACCTTC
CASSSWGQGAGGYTF
>TRBJ2-7|-|-|TRBV6-6
TGTGCCAGCAGTTACTCGGGGTCCTTGGGGCCCTACGAGCAGTACTTC
CASSYSGSLGPYEQYF
>TRBJ2-6|TRBD1|-|TRBV29-1
TGCAGCGTAGCGGACAGGAAAGACTCTGGGGCCAACGTCCTGACTTTC
CSVADRKDSGANVLTF
>TRBJ2-5|TRBD1|-|TRBV5-1
TGCGCCAGCAGCCCGGGACAGGTGGGGGAGACCCAGTACTTC
CASSPGQVGETQYF
>TRBJ2-7|-|-|TRBV6-5
TGTGCCAGCAGTAAGGACATAGAAATGTACGAGCAGTACTTC
CASSKDIEMYEQYF
>TRBJ1-2|-|-|TRBV28
TGTGCCAGCAGTTTCGGGGGGGCAACACCAGACTATGGCTACACCTTC
CASSFGGATPDYGYTF
>TRBJ2-3|TRBD1|-|TRBV13
TGTGCCAGCAGCTGGGGACAGGGTGTCGCAGATACGCAGTATTTT
CASSWGQGVADTQYF
>TRBJ1-5|TRBD1|once|TRBV6-5
TGTGCCAGCAGCCTGACAGGGACAGTCAATCAGCCCCAGCATTTT
CASSLTGTVNQPQHF
>TRBJ2-1|TRBD1|-|TRBV9
TGTGCCAGCAGCGTAGTGGGACAGACCTACAATGAGCAGTTCTTC
CASSVVGQTYNEQFF
>TRBJ1-5|-|-|TRBV6-1
TGTGCCAGCAGTGCACAGGTTCCCCCAAGCAATCAGCCCCAGCATTTT
CASSAQVPPSNQPQHF
>TRBJ1-2|-|-|TRBV28
TGTGCCAGCAGTTTATCGCAGGCGACTAACTATGGCTACACCTTC
CASSLSQATNYGYTF
>TRBJ1-1|TRBD1|once|TRBV6-5
TGTGCCAGCAGGTATGCCACAGGGGTTGGCACTGAAGCTTTCTTT
CASRYATGVGTEAFF
>TRBJ2-1|TRBD1|-|TRBV5-8
TGTGCCAGCAGACACAGGGGGCGGATGAGCAATGAGCAGTTCTTC
CASRHRGRMSNEQFF
>TRBJ1-1|-|-|TRBV11-1
TGTGCCAGCAGCCCCTTGGGGCCGGCTGAAGCTTTCTTT
CASSPLGPAEAFF
>TRBJ2-1|-|-|TRBV7-6
TGTGCCAGCAGCCCTTCCTACAATGAGCAGTTCTTC
CASSPSYNEQFF
>TRBJ1-5|-|-|TRBV5-6
TGTGCCAGCAGCTTACAAAATCAGCCCCAGCATTTT
CASSLQNQPQHF
>TRBJ1-5|-|-|TRBV19
TGTGCCAGTAGCGCAACTCACGGGGGGCCGAATCAGCCCCAGCATTTT
CASSATHGGPNQPQHF
>TRBJ2-3|TRBD2|-|TRBV10-3
TGTGCCATTGCCCCCCGCGGGACTAGCGGGACTGGGCGCACAGATACGCAGTATTTT
CAIAPRGTSGTGRTDTQYF
>TRBJ2-7|TRBD1|few|TRBV9
TGTGCCAGCAGCATTGGACAGGGAAGCTCCTACGAGCAGTACTTC
CASSIGQGSSYEQYF
>TRBJ1-3|TRBD1|-|TRBV7-6
TGTGCCAGCAGCCGAGGAGGGGGCGCGGGAAACACCATATATTTT
CASSRGGGAGNTIYF
>TRBJ2-7|-|-|TRBV5-1
TGCGCCAGCAGCTCTGCGCGGGGGCTCTACGAGCAGTACTTC
CASSSARGLYEQYF
>TRBJ2-7|-|-|TRBV28
TGTGCCAGCGGCGCAGGCGAGGGAATATCCTACGAGCAGTACTTC
CASGAGEGISYEQYF
>TRBJ2-1|TRBD2|-|TRBV7-2
TGTGCCAGCAGCATCGGACTAGCGGGGGGCGACAATGAGCAGTTCTTC
CASSIGLAGGDNEQFF
>TRBJ1-5|-|-|TRBV28
TGTGCCAGCACTCCTAGACAGGCCCAGGGTCAGCCCCAGCATTTT
CASTPRQAQGQPQHF
>TRBJ2-1|TRBD2|-|TRBV7-6
TGTGCCAGCAGCCATCTAGCGGGGTACAACAATGAGCAGTTCTTC
CASSHLAGYNNEQFF
>TRBJ2-1|TRBD2|-|TRBV19
TGTGCCAGTAGTTTACTAGCGGGAGTTGTCAATGAGCAGTTCTTC
CASSLLAGVVNEQFF
>TRBJ2-1|TRBD2|-|TRBV5-1
TGCGCCAGCAGCCCCGGGACTAGCGGTAATGAGCAGTTCTTC
CASSPGTSGNEQFF
>TRBJ2-7|-|-|TRBV5-1
TGCGCCAGCAGCTTGCCCCTAGCCCAGAACTCCTACGAGCAGTACTTC
CASSLPLAQNSYEQYF
>TRBJ1-5|TRBD1|-|TRBV4-2
TGTGCCAGCAGCCAAGATCCCAGGGGGGATAGCAATCAGCCCCAGCATTTT
CASSQDPRGDSNQPQHF
>TRBJ2-2|TRBD2|-|TRBV2
TGTGCCAGCACGCTTGGGACTACGAACACCGGGGAGCTGTTTTTT
CASTLGTTNTGELFF
>TRBJ2-7|TRBD2|-|TRBV27
TGTGCCAGCAGTCCCCTTAGCGGGAGGGAGCAGTACTTC
CASSPLSGREQYF
>TRBJ1-3|-|-|TRBV28
TGTGCCAGCAGTTCCCCAGGGTTTATGGGAAACACCATATATTTT
CASSSPGFMGNTIYF
>TRBJ2-5|-|-|TRBV5-1
TGCGCCAGCAGAACGAGACAGGCCCAAGAGACCCAGTACTTC
CASRTRQAQETQYF
>TRBJ2-3|TRBD2|-|TRBV19
TGTGCCAGTAGTATAGGAACTAGCGGTAGCACAGATACGCAGTATTTT
CASSIGTSGSTDTQYF
>TRBJ2-7|-|-|TRBV5-1
TGCGCCAGCAGCCGGGACTTCTACGAGCAGTACTTC
CASSRDFYEQYF
>TRBJ1-2|TRBD1|-|TRBV6-6
TGTGCCAGCAGTTATTATGGACAGGGAAACTATGGCTACACCTTC
CASSYYGQGNYGYTF
>TRBJ2-7|-|-|TRBV5-4
TGTGCCAGCAGCTTAATGGACATCCCCTACGAGCAGTACTTC
CASSLMDIPYEQYF
>TRBJ2-2|TRBD1|-|TRBV4-2
TGTGCCAGCAGCCAAGAGCGTCAGGGGGCGTCGGGCACCGGGGAGCTGTTTTTT
CASSQERQGASGTGELFF
>TRBJ2-1|TRBD1|-|TRBV18
TGTGCCAGCTCAGTCGGGACAGGGGTTAGGGAGCAGTTCTTC
CASSVGTGVREQFF
>TRBJ2-7|TRBD1|-|TRBV9
TGTGCCAGCAGCGTAGGAGGGGGCGCTGGTTACGAGCAGTACTTC
CASSVGGGAGYEQYF
>TRBJ1-1|-|-|TRBV9
TGTGCCAGCAGCGTAGTGGCAGGGTGGGGCACTGAAGCTTTCTTT
CASSVVAGWGTEAFF
>TRBJ1-6|TRBD1|-|TRBV9
TGTGCCAGCAGCGTAGGACAGGGCGTTAATTCACCCCTCCACTTT
CASSVGQGVNSPLHF
>TRBJ2-3|TRBD2|-|TRBV5-6
TGTGCCAGCAGCAGCCAGCGGGGGTCCACAGATACGCAGTATTTT
CASSSQRGSTDTQYF
>TRBJ2-1|TRBD2|-|TRBV28
TGTGCCAGCAGTTTAACTAGCGGAAGCTCCTACAATGAGCAGTTCTTC
CASSLTSGSSYNEQFF
>TRBJ1-5|-|-|TRBV5-1
TGCGCCAGCAGCTTGGTACCAGGGAATACCAATCAGCCCCAGCATTTT
CASSLVPGNTNQPQHF
>TRBJ1-1|-|-|TRBV18
TGTGCCAGCTCACCCATTCAGGGCTGGAACACTGAAGCTTTCTTT
CASSPIQGWNTEAFF
>TRBJ2-5|TRBD2|-|TRBV19
TGTGCCAGTAGTATGTTTAGCGGGGACGAGACCCAGTACTTC
CASSMFSGDETQYF
>TRBJ1-4|TRBD1|once|TRBV29-1
TGCAGCGTTGATGGGGACAGAAGTGAAAAACTGTTTTTT
CSVDGDRSEKLFF
>TRBJ1-5|-|-|TRBV10-3
TGTGCCATCAGACCCGGGACGGACAGCGATCAGCCCCAGCATTTT
CAIRPGTDSDQPQHF
>TRBJ2-5|-|-|TRBV5-1
TGCGCCAGCAGCGCCGCCGGGTCACAAGAGACCCAGTACTTC
CASSAAGSQETQYF
>TRBJ1-2|-|once|TRBV15
TGTGCCACCAGTGGTGTTTGGGGGCAATCTGACGGCTACACCTTC
CATSGVWGQSDGYTF
>TRBJ2-2|-|-|TRBV5-5
TGTGCCAGCCTAGGGACACAAAACACCGGGGAGCTGTTTTTT
CASLGTQNTGELFF
>TRBJ1-1|TRBD1|-|TRBV28
TGTGCCAGCAGCGGGACAGGGACGTTCGCTTTCTTT
CASSGTGTFAFF
>TRBJ1-2|TRBD1|-|TRBV6-5
TGTGCCAGCAGCCGCGGGACAGACACTAACTATGGCTACACCTTC
CASSRGTDTNYGYTF
>TRBJ2-1|TRBD2|-|TRBV11-2
TGTGCCAGCAGCGGCCAGGGGGACCCTAGCGGGATGCCCTACAATGAGCAGTTCTTC
CASSGQGDPSGMPYNEQFF